These 11 T cell receptor beta chains originate from one sample sequenced in a study of shared T cell receptors in the human thymus. TCRdb keeps only in-frame clones here, not all; method: immunoSEQ multiplex PCR. In the table there are hundreds of thousands of clones, approximately 90% of which are singletons. This sample was shared with a second study, whose subject was human thymus T cells.

The source material was thymocytes. The origin of the receptors is a boy in the first two years of life with a congenital heart defect.

This clone was recorded only once. J is TRBJ2-2 and V is TRBV7-9; possible D gene TRBD1, 6 bases. V lost 1 base and J lost 6, with 9 bases in between. Looked up from germline, CDR1 is SEHNR and CDR2 is FQNEAQ (reference sequence). This CDR3 contains 14 residues. The CDR3 coding sequence is TGTGCCAGCAGCTTAGTGAGGGGGTCCGGGGAGCTGTTTTTT. This codes for CASSLVRGSGELFF.

The chain uses TRBV13 and TRBJ2-7, with D unresolved. There are 13 residues in the CDR3. The germline V and J ends were trimmed by 3 bases and 0 bases, with 6 bases remaining between them. Germline V lookup: CDR1 PRHDT, CDR2 FYEKMQ (reference sequence). The CDR3 coding sequence is TGTGCCAGCAGCTTTGCTAACTCCTACGAGCAGTACTTC. Translation: CASSFANSYEQYF.

The V gene is TRBV4-1, the J gene TRBJ2-7; 10 bases map to TRBD2. With 0 bases clipped from V and 5 bases from J, the junction kept 7 bases outside the gene matches. The germline gives CDR1 MGHRA, CDR2 YSYEKL. CDR3 length: 16 residues. DNA of the CDR3: TGCGCCAGCAGCCAAGATCCGGCTAGCGGGAGCAACGAGCAGTACTTC. Translated: CASSQDPASGSNEQYF.

The chain recombines TRBV4-1 with TRBJ2-7; 7 nucleotides match TRBD2. Germline V gene sequence: CDR1 MGHRA, CDR2 YSYEKL. The CDR3 extends over 15 amino acids. After removal of 3 bases from V and 7 bases from J, the junction contained 12 bases not matched to a gene. The CDR3 bases are TGCGCCAGCAGCCACCACCCGGGACTACTCATAGAGCAGTACTTC. Residues: CASSHHPGLLIEQYF.

The gene calls are TRBV4-3 and TRBJ2-2; no clear D gene. Trimming took 0 bases from V and 0 from J, leaving 14 bases between them. CDR3 size: 18 residues. The germline gives CDR1 LGHNA, CDR2 YSLEER. The CDR3 protein is CASSQDVAADANTGELFF. The CDR3 nucleotides are TGCGCCAGCAGCCAAGATGTGGCGGCCGACGCGAACACCGGGGAGCTGTTTTTT.

This chain joins TRBV28 and TRBJ2-5, with 8 bases lining up with TRBD1. V lost 6 bases to trimming and J lost 5 bases; unmatched junction nucleotides: 5. This CDR3 comprises 13 residues. Germline CDR1 and CDR2: MDHEN and SYDVKM. CDR3 nucleotides: TGTGCCAGCAGCCCCAGGGGGCAGGAGACCCAGTACTTC. It is translated as CASSPRGQETQYF.

The rearrangement uses TRBV28 and TRBJ2-4; TRBD1 aligns across 7 bases. The V and J ends lost 6 bases and 1 base, in that order; junction bases with no gene match: 3. Germline-derived CDR1 and CDR2 are MDHEN and SYDVKM. The CDR3 has 14 amino acids. The CDR3 DNA sequence: TGTGCCAGCAGCCCGACAGGGGCCAAAAACATTCAGTACTTC. Translated, it gives CASSPTGAKNIQYF.

The genes are TRBV11-2 and TRBJ1-2; 11 bases fit TRBD1. The J segment lost 4 bases and the V segment lost 5 bases, leaving 9 bases of the junction unmatched. From germline, CDR1 is SGHAT and CDR2 FQNNGV. This CDR3 region has 16 residues. CDR3 in DNA: TGTGCCAGCAGCCCAAGTCCCGGGACAGGGGGCTATGGCTACACCTTC. It translates to CASSPSPGTGGYGYTF.

This chain links TRBV27 with TRBJ2-1; 9 bases align to TRBD2. The CDR3 extends over 17 amino acids. Germline V gives CDR1 MNHEY, CDR2 SMNVEV (reference sequence). The V segment lost 3 bases and the J segment 2 bases; nucleotides outside the gene matches: 8. The CDR3 sequence is CASSFNGGRGAYNEQFF. The CDR3 coding sequence is TGTGCCAGCAGTTTCAATGGCGGGAGGGGCGCCTACAATGAGCAGTTCTTC.

In DNA, the CDR3 is TGTGCCAGCAGCCCACAAAAGAACACTGAAGCTTTCTTT. The encoded protein is CASSPQKNTEAFF. The chain uses TRBV4-2 and TRBJ1-1; the D is unclear. V lost 4 bases to trimming and J lost 1 base, with 7 bases between them. This CDR3 region has 13 residues. CDR1 is LGHNA and CDR2 is YNFKEQ in the germline V gene.

This clone showed up just a few times. V and J are TRBV4-3 and TRBJ2-1; 11 bases agree with TRBD1. The CDR3 is 13 residues long. Germline trimming cut 9 bases from V and 7 bases from J; bases unmatched to any gene: 5. Germline values: CDR1 LGHNA, CDR2 YSLEER. The CDR3: CASGTGGGNEQFF. For the CDR3, the DNA is TGCGCCAGTGGGACAGGGGGAGGGAATGAGCAGTTCTTC.